Each of the 4 T cell receptor beta chains below was sequenced from the same sample in a study of vaccination and CD4 T cells after COVID-19. Noted treatment: approximately 9-day PBMC culture with coronavirus spike peptide pools or control peptides (ViraFEST assay). These TCRs' antigens remain unknown. Sequencing of cultured CD4+ T cell DNA used the Oncomine TCR Beta short-read assay. TCRdb fed the PCR reads into MiXCR, producing one record per CDR3 protein. This table holds about 5,100 distinct CDR3 sequences, roughly two thirds found once. Sample: CD4+ T cells from blood, cultured in vitro. These receptors were collected from a human donor who had recovered from COVID-19.

V and J are TRBV20-1 and TRBJ1-1, with D maybe TRBD1 (5 bases). V dropped 2 bases and J dropped 0 bases, with 10 bases sitting between them. This CDR3 is built from 14 residues. Germline loops: CDR1 DFQATT, CDR2 SNEGSKA (reference sequence). The CDR3 coding sequence is TGCAGTGCTAGAAAACAGGACATGAACACTGAAGCTTTCTTT. Protein: CSARKQDMNTEAFF.

This rearrangement joins TRBV15 to TRBJ1-2; D gene uncertain. Germline V CDR1 and CDR2: LNHNV, YYDKDF (reference sequence). This CDR3 has 14 amino acids. The V gene lost 1 base and the J gene lost 2 bases, with 8 bases spanning the gap. CDR3 residues: CATSRAESNYGYTF. CDR3 sequence (DNA): TGTGCCACCAGCAGAGCAGAATCCAACTATGGCTACACCTTC.

This chain connects TRBV20-1 to TRBJ1-6, with D perhaps matching TRBD1 (5 bases). The CDR3 has 13 amino acids. Germline assignment: CDR1 DFQATT and CDR2 SNEGSKA (reference sequence). Trimming took off 5 bases at V and 6 bases at J, with 11 bases between the two ends. The CDR3 DNA follows: TGCAGTGCTCCGGGGGGGGGTAATTCACCCCTCCACTTT. This gives the protein CSAPGGGNSPLHF.

This chain uses TRBV7-6 with TRBJ2-3, with D perhaps matching TRBD2 (6 bases). Trimming shortened V by 6 bases and J by 2 bases, and 12 bases separated the two germline ends. The CDR3 sequence is 14 residues long. Per germline, CDR1 SGHVS and CDR2 FNYEAQ. CDR3 DNA sequence: TGTGCCAGCAGGCGACGGGAGTACACAGATACGCAGTATTTT. It is translated as CASRRREYTDTQYF. The whole variable domain, remainder taken from reference TRBV7-6 and TRBJ2-3, is GAGVSQSPRYKVTKRGQDVALRCDPISGHVSLYWYRQALGQGPEFLTYFNYEAQQDKSGLPNDRFSAERPEGSISTLTIQRTEQRDSAMYRCASRRREYTDTQYFGPGTRLTVL.